This T cell receptor (beta chain) appears in the sequencing data of a study of response to subunit inactivated influenza vaccine. Trimming cost V 4 bases and J 8 bases, with 15 bases left between them. This CDR3 spans 14 amino acids. CDR1 SGHTA and CDR2 FQGNSA come from the germline V gene. This clonotype has a handful of counts. MiXCR was run by TCRdb on the RT-PCR reads, yielding one entry per CDR3 protein. This sample carries around 600,000 distinct CDR3 sequences, 11% of them seen once, and the ten largest clones take 9.5% to 12%. The same specimen was also included in a second study, on T cells expressing NK-cell markers. That source notes: 5'RACE template switching with UMIs generated TCR beta cDNA. The authors sequenced eight donors, of whom seven were HCMV-seropositive and one was seronegative. Several experiments added an anti-gamma-delta TCR antibody to sort only alpha-beta TCR T cells. The CD3+CD56-NKG2C+ fraction of a handful of donors was also led by these clonotypes.

The receptor was derived from a man between 45 and 60 years old who received an inactivated influenza vaccine. Specimen: PBMCs from blood, collected on the day of vaccination. The gene calls are TRBV7-2 and TRBJ2-1; tentatively, D is TRBD1 (6 bases). The CDR3 region has the DNA TGTGCCAGCAGCTACCTCCAGGGGAAGGATGAGCAGTTCTTC. Amino acids: CASSYLQGKDEQFF.